The TCR beta chain under discussion was sequenced for a study of blood T cell repertoires in COVID-19. In the source study's methods: How many nucleated cells were present was estimated from reference gene primer amplification. TCRdb's copy holds only in-frame clones and misses some; the assay was immunoSEQ multiplex PCR. The V and J calls and the clone size are those of that table, but D and trimming were determined from the DNA. Here the sample spans roughly 300,000 clones, approximately 86% being singletons. This clone was seen only once. Trimming shortened V by 3 bases and J by 1 base, and 10 bases separated the two germline ends. The CDR3 extends over 14 amino acids. Germline V lookup: CDR1 SGHRS, CDR2 YFSETQ.

This TCR was sampled from a woman aged 40 to 50 with acute COVID-19. Sequencing was performed on PBMCs or T cells enriched from blood (not recorded which). V and J are TRBV5-1 and TRBJ1-1; D may be TRBD1 (6 bases). Written as DNA, the CDR3 is TGCGCCAGCAGCTATCGGGACAAGAACACTGAAGCTTTCTTT. Translation: CASSYRDKNTEAFF. The full variable domain, rest sourced from reference TRBV5-1 and TRBJ1-1, is KAGVTQTPRYLIKTRGQQVTLSCSPISGHRSVSWYQQTPGQGLQFLFEYFSETQRNKGNFPGRFSGRQFSNSRSEMNVSTLELGDSALYLCASSYRDKNTEAFFGQGTRLTVV.